These 12 T cell receptor beta chains originate from one sample sequenced in a study of graft-versus-host responses after intestinal transplantation. Some clones are missing from TCRdb's copy, which holds only in-frame ones; the method was immunoSEQ multiplex PCR. Of over 45,000 clones listed, roughly 93% are singletons. Their target antigens are unknown. Sample: unstimulated CD4+ T cells sorted from spleen or lymph node cells, taken before transplant. The source is a human donor who was the organ donor for an intestinal transplant.

This clone has a handful of counts. The J gene is TRBJ2-2, the V gene TRBV30, with 13 bases identical to TRBD2. This CDR3 has 15 amino acids. Germline V gene data show CDR1 as GTSNPN and CDR2 as SVGIG (reference sequence). V lost 7 bases to trimming and J lost 5 bases; unmatched junction nucleotides: 7. CDR3 amino acids: CASTSGGSATGELFF. The CDR3 DNA reads as TGTGCCTCGACTAGCGGGGGGTCAGCGACCGGGGAGCTGTTTTTT.

The J gene is TRBJ1-1, the V gene TRBV19, with 9 bases lining up with TRBD1. The V segment lost 7 bases and the J segment 4 bases; nucleotides outside the gene matches: 10. Germline V gene sequence: CDR1 LNHDA, CDR2 SQIVND (reference sequence). The CDR3 length is 15 residues. The CDR3: CASKAPGQGGTEAFF. Written as DNA, the CDR3 is TGTGCCAGTAAAGCCCCGGGACAGGGAGGCACTGAAGCTTTCTTT.

The V and J genes are TRBV6-5 and TRBJ2-7; TRBD1 or TRBD2 may be the D gene (5 bases each). The CDR3 extends over 14 amino acids. The germline V gene encodes CDR1 MNHEY and CDR2 SVGAGI. V lost 4 bases, J lost 11 bases, and 21 bases lay in between. This CDR3 reads CASSSGDGPGREYF. The DNA of the CDR3 is TGTGCCAGCAGTTCCGGGGACGGACCGGGCCGCGAGTACTTC.

The genes are TRBV19 and TRBJ1-2; 7 nucleotides line up with TRBD1. V was clipped by 7 bases and J by 6 bases; unmatched bases: 8. This CDR3 has 13 amino acids. Germline loops: CDR1 LNHDA, CDR2 SQIVND (reference sequence). This CDR3 is CASNRQGRDGYTF. CDR3 DNA sequence: TGTGCCAGTAATCGACAGGGTAGGGATGGCTACACCTTC.

The chain carries TRBV5-5 and TRBJ1-3, with a weak D call TRBD1 (5 bases). The CDR3 runs 13 residues. The V gene's germline CDR1 is SGHKS and CDR2 YYEKEE (reference sequence). Trimming took 0 bases from V and 4 from J, leaving 5 bases between them. The CDR3 here is CASSLDRGNTIYF. The CDR3 nucleotides are TGTGCCAGCAGCTTGGACAGGGGAAACACCATATATTTT.

The rearrangement uses TRBV5-1 and TRBJ2-3; 10 nucleotides match TRBD2. This CDR3 comprises 15 residues. Looked up from germline, CDR1 is SGHRS and CDR2 is YFSETQ. After removal of 4 bases from V and 0 bases from J, the junction contained 2 bases not matched to a gene. Here the CDR3 DNA reads TGCGCCAGCAGCATGGGACTAGCGAGCACAGATACGCAGTATTTT. Its protein is CASSMGLASTDTQYF.

The chain uses TRBV4-2 and TRBJ2-7; D is possibly TRBD1 (7 bases). The CDR3 covers 17 residues. Trimming pared 2 bases from V and 0 bases from J, leaving 17 bases between. The germline V gene has CDR1 LGHNA and CDR2 YNFKEQ. In DNA form, the CDR3 reads TGTGCCAGCAGCCAAAAGGGGCGGGGACAGTACTCCTACGAGCAGTACTTC. Residues: CASSQKGRGQYSYEQYF.

A remark on this clone: The same CDR3 also results from other DNA sequences found in this sample. V usage is TRBV2 and J usage is TRBJ1-2; D call uncertain. Germline V lookup: CDR1 SNHLY, CDR2 FYNNEI. Trimming stripped 6 bases from V and 6 bases from J, with 17 bases between. This CDR3 is built from 14 residues. CDR3: CASRVASLSNGYTF. In nucleotides, the CDR3 is TGTGCCAGCAGAGTGGCAAGTCTCTCGAATGGCTACACCTTC.

This clone was counted only a few times. The chain couples TRBV7-2 to TRBJ1-1; no definite D call. V shed 1 base and J shed 1 base, with 4 bases lying between them. CDR1 is SGHTA, CDR2 FQGNSA, per germline. This CDR3 contains 13 residues. CDR3 nucleotide sequence: TGTGCCAGCAGCTTAGAGGGGAACACTGAAGCTTTCTTT. Translated, it gives CASSLEGNTEAFF.

This sequence joins TRBV27 and TRBJ2-7; D is undetermined. CDR1 is MNHEY, CDR2 SMNVEV, per germline (reference sequence). The CDR3 is 13 amino acids. V shed 3 bases and J shed 1 base, with 7 bases lying between them. The chain's CDR3 is CASSFMDSYEQYF. The DNA of the CDR3 is TGTGCCAGCAGTTTTATGGATTCCTACGAGCAGTACTTC.

The rearrangement uses TRBV7-2 and TRBJ1-1; 8 nucleotides agree with TRBD1. V lost 3 bases, J lost 5 bases, and 5 bases stayed unmatched. Per the germline V gene, CDR1 is SGHTA and CDR2 is FQGNSA. The CDR3 is 14 amino acids. CDR3 in DNA: TGTGCCAGCAGCTTCAGGGGGCGCGGGACTGAAGCTTTCTTT. Its translation: CASSFRGRGTEAFF. The complete variable domain, with remaining parts taken from reference TRBV7-2 and TRBJ1-1, reads GAGVSQSPSNKVTEKGKDVELRCDPISGHTALYWYRQSLGQGLEFLIYFQGNSAPDKSGLPSDRFSAERTGGSVSTLTIQRTQQEDSAVYLCASSFRGRGTEAFFGQGTRLTVV.

The chain is built from TRBV4-2 and TRBJ2-5, with 11 bases matching TRBD2. The CDR3 runs 16 residues. V was clipped by 2 bases and J by 5 bases; unmatched bases: 7. Germline CDR1 LGHNA, CDR2 YNFKEQ. Here the CDR3 reads CASSQNSGGAAETQYF. CDR3 coding DNA: TGTGCCAGCAGCCAAAATAGCGGGGGGGCCGCGGAGACCCAGTACTTC.